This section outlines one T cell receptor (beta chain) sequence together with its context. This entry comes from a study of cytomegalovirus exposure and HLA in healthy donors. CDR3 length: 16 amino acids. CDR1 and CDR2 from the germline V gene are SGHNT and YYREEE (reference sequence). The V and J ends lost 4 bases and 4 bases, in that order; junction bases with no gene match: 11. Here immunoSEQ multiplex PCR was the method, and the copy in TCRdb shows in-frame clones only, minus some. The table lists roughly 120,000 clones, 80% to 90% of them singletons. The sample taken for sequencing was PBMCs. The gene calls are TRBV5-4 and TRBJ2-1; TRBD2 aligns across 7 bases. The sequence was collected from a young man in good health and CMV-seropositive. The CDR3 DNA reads TGTGCCAGCAGCCGGGACGGTGGGGGGGGTTACAATGAGCAGTTCTTC. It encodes CASSRDGGGGYNEQFF.